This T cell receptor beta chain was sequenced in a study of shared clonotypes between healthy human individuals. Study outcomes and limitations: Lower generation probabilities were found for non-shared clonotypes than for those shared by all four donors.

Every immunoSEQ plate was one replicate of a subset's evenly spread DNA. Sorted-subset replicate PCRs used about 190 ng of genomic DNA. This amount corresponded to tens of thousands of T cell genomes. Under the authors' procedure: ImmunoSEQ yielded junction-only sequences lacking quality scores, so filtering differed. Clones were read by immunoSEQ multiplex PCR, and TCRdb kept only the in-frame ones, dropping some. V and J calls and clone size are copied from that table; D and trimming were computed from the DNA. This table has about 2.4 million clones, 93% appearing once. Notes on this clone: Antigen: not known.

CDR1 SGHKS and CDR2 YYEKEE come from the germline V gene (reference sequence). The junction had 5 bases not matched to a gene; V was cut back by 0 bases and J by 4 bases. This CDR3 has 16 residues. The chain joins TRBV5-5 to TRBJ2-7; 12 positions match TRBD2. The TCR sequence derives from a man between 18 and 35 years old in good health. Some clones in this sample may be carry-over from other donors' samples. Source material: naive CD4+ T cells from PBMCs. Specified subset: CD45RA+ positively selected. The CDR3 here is CASSLGLAGVYYEQYF. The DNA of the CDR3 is TGTGCCAGCAGCTTGGGACTAGCGGGAGTTTATTACGAGCAGTACTTC.